One and the same sample provided the 8 T cell receptor beta chains below, sequenced in a study of shared T cell receptors in the human thymus. Clones were read by immunoSEQ multiplex PCR, and TCRdb kept only the in-frame ones, dropping some. Here the sample spans 700,000 or so clones, over 75% being singletons. This same sample was also part of a study on human thymus T cells.

The sequenced material came from thymocytes. These receptors were taken from a girl under three years old with a congenital heart defect.

This chain uses TRBV28 with TRBJ1-6, with 7 positions matching TRBD1. CDR3 length: 15 residues. J was trimmed by 6 bases and V by 6 bases; bases with no gene match: 8. Germline V gene sequence: CDR1 MDHEN, CDR2 SYDVKM. CDR3: CASRPGDSSNSPLHF. The CDR3 DNA sequence: TGTGCCAGCAGACCTGGGGACAGTTCTAATTCACCCCTCCACTTT.

This clone came up once. The rearrangement joins TRBV5-1 to TRBJ2-7, with D possibly being TRBD2 (7 bases). The CDR3 totals 15 residues. V was cut by 0 bases and J by 5 bases, with 15 bases left in between. Germline values: CDR1 SGHRS, CDR2 YFSETQ. For the CDR3, the DNA is TGCGCCAGCAGCTTGGAAGGGGGGGCCTTTGACGAGCAGTACTTC. It specifies CASSLEGGAFDEQYF.

The chain recombines TRBV27 with TRBJ2-1, with 7 bases fitting TRBD1. Germline V gene sequence: CDR1 MNHEY, CDR2 SMNVEV (reference sequence). V trimming: 8 bases; J trimming: 9 bases; junction bases outside the gene matches: 10. This CDR3 comprises 13 residues. The CDR3 nucleotides are TGTGCCAGCGGAATAGACAGGGTAGGTGAGCAGTTCTTC. This translates into CASGIDRVGEQFF.

The chain couples TRBV7-9 to TRBJ2-3; possible D gene TRBD1, 7 bases. Germline-derived CDR1 and CDR2 are SEHNR and FQNEAQ (reference sequence). V lost 4 bases to trimming and J lost 2 bases, with 25 bases between them. There are 19 residues in the CDR3. For the CDR3, the DNA is TGTGCCAGCAGCTGGAGGACAGGAGGGAATAGAGAGGCCACAGATACGCAGTATTTT. Translated, it gives CASSWRTGGNREATDTQYF.

This clone appeared a single time. One junction end disagrees with the germline gene, perhaps due to a read error. The chain uses TRBV18 and TRBJ1-5, with D possibly being TRBD1 (6 bases). The germline gives CDR1 KGHSH, CDR2 LQKENI. This CDR3 is built from 18 residues. The CDR3 loop is CASSPRQTGNVGDQPQHF. CDR3 coding DNA: TGTGCCAGCTCCCCACGCCAGACAGGTAATGTGGGGGATCAGCCCCAGCATTTT.

The chain is built from TRBV11-2 and TRBJ1-2; no firm D call. Trimming shortened V by 3 bases and J by 8 bases, and 16 bases separated the two germline ends. Per germline, CDR1 SGHAT and CDR2 FQNNGV. This CDR3 contains 14 residues. CDR3 nucleotide sequence: TGTGCCAGCAGCTTTGTCCGCGATTCGGGGGGCTACACCTTC. It specifies CASSFVRDSGGYTF.

The V gene is TRBV27, the J gene TRBJ2-4; 8 bases agree with TRBD2. The germline V gene has CDR1 MNHEY and CDR2 SMNVEV (reference sequence). V lost 2 bases and J lost 3; bases outside the gene matches: 18. This CDR3 has 20 residues. This chain's CDR3 is CASSLSQIPGGLGFKNIQYF. The CDR3 coding sequence is TGTGCCAGCAGTTTAAGCCAAATTCCGGGGGGGTTGGGATTCAAAAACATTCAGTACTTC.

The chain joins TRBV6-4 to TRBJ2-1, with 7 bases fitting TRBD1. Looked up from germline, CDR1 is MRHNA and CDR2 is SNTAGT. The J segment lost 7 bases and the V segment lost 0 bases, leaving 6 bases of the junction unmatched. The CDR3 spans 15 residues. CDR3 loop: CASSDSYGRGNEQFF. As DNA, the CDR3 is TGTGCCAGCAGTGACTCGTATGGCAGGGGGAATGAGCAGTTCTTC.